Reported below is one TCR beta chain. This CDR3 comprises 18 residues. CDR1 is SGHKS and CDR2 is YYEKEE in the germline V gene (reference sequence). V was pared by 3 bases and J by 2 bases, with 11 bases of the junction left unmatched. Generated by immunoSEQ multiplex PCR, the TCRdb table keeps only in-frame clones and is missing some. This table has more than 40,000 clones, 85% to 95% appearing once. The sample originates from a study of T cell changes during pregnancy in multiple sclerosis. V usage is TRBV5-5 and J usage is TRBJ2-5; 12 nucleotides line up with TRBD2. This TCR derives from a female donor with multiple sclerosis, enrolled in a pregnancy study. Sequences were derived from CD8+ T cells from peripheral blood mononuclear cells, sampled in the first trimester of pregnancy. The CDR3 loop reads CASSSRPGTSGPQETQYF. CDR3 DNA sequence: TGTGCCAGCAGCTCCCGCCCCGGGACTAGCGGGCCACAAGAGACCCAGTACTTC.